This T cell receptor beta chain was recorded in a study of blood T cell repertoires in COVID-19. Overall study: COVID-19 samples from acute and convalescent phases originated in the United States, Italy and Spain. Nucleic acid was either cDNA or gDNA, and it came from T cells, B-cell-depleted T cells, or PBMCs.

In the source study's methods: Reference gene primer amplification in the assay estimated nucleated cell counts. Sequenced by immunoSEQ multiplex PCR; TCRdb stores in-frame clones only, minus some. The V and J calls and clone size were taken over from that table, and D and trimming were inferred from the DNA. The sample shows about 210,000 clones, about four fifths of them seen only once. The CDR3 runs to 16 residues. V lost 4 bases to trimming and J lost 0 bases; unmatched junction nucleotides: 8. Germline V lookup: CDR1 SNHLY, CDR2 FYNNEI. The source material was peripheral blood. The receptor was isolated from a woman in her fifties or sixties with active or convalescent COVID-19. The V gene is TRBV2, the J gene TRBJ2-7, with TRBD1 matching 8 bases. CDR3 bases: TGTGCCAGCAGTGGACAGGGGAGTACCGACTCCTACGAGCAGTACTTC. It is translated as CASSGQGSTDSYEQYF.